This T cell receptor beta chain stems from a study of T cells in Graves' hyperthyroidism and ophthalmopathy. Blood was drawn at first hyperthyroidism diagnosis, before any ophthalmopathy symptoms. The sample holds a few counts of this clonotype. TCR beta CDR3 sequences were amplified from RNA transcripts. During a first-round RT-PCR of the TCR CDR3, the HTBI primer set was used. TCRdb recomputed calls from the multiplex PCR reads with MiXCR, one row per CDR3 protein. The data contain approximately 400,000 distinct CDR3 sequences, more than 15% of them seen just once; the ten biggest clones take up 28%. The J segment lost 1 base and the V segment lost 3 bases, leaving 5 bases of the junction unmatched. Germline CDR1 SGDLS, CDR2 YYNGEE. There are 15 residues in the CDR3.

The V and J genes are TRBV9 and TRBJ2-5; TRBD1 matches at 8 bases. Sequencing was done on a sample of blood. The receptor's source is a woman aged 18-29 years with Graves' hyperthyroidism that later progressed to Graves' ophthalmopathy. CDR3 in DNA: TGTGCCAGCAGCGCCGTAGACAGGGGCCAAGAGACCCAGTACTTC. This sequence encodes CASSAVDRGQETQYF.